These 26 T cell receptor beta chains originate from one sample sequenced in a study of shared clonotypes between healthy human individuals. Produced via immunoSEQ multiplex PCR; TCRdb's table is partial and in-frame only. The sample has about 1.5 million clones; approximately 98% are singletons. Sequenced material: naive CD4+ T cells sorted from blood. This sample's subset: CD45RA+ positively selected. These receptors were obtained from a man aged 25-45 years in good health.

The chain recombines TRBV11-3 with TRBJ2-7, with 7 bases matching TRBD2. Looked up from germline, CDR1 is SGHNT and CDR2 is YENEEA. The CDR3 spans 13 residues. Losses at the gene ends were 4 bases for V and 6 bases for J; bases not matched to a gene: 6. CDR3 in DNA: TGTGCCAGCAGCTCACGGGGGGAGTCCGAGCAGTACTTC. Translation: CASSSRGESEQYF.

This sequence joins TRBV11-3 and TRBJ2-1; TRBD1 matches at 9 bases. Germline assignment: CDR1 SGHNT and CDR2 YENEEA. The CDR3 is 14 residues long. J was trimmed by 5 bases and V by 4 bases; bases with no gene match: 3. CDR3 nucleotides: TGTGCCAGCAGCTGGAGGGACAGGGACAATGAGCAGTTCTTC. Protein: CASSWRDRDNEQFF.

The rearrangement links TRBV6-1 to TRBJ1-5; D is ambiguous. V lost 2 bases, J lost 7 bases, and 12 bases lay in between. Germline V gene sequence: CDR1 MNHNS, CDR2 SASEGT. CDR3 length: 14 amino acids. The CDR3 DNA follows: TGTGCCAGCAGTGAATCGACGGGAGAGCAGCCCCAGCATTTT. This translates into CASSESTGEQPQHF.

The rearrangement links TRBV5-1 to TRBJ2-1; D is unclear. The germline CDR1 and CDR2 sequences are SGHRS and YFSETQ. V was shortened by 6 bases and J by 0 bases, with 10 bases between the two germline ends. The CDR3 is 14 residues long. Written as DNA, the CDR3 is TGCGCCAGCACCGGGTTAAGCTCCTACAATGAGCAGTTCTTC. Translation: CASTGLSSYNEQFF.

V and J are TRBV23-1 and TRBJ1-5; possibly TRBD1 for D (6 bases). TRBV23-1 is designated an ORF whose function remains uncertain. Trimming took 0 bases from V and 6 from J, leaving 18 bases between them. This CDR3 has 17 residues. The CDR3 region has the DNA TGCGCCAGCAGTCAATCTTTGAGATTGGGGGCGATTCAGCCCCAGCATTTT. It yields the protein CASSQSLRLGAIQPQHF.

This clone occurred a few times. CDR3 residues: CAIRSGQSNQPQHF. CDR3 sequence (DNA): TGTGCCATCAGGAGTGGGCAGAGTAATCAGCCCCAGCATTTT. This sequence joins TRBV10-3 and TRBJ1-5; D is ambiguous. The germline V gene encodes CDR1 ENHRY and CDR2 SYGVKD. The CDR3 runs to 14 residues. The germline V and J ends were trimmed by 6 bases and 4 bases, with 13 bases remaining between them.

DNA of the CDR3: TGTGCCATCACATCAGCGGGGCAGTACAATGAGCAGTTCTTC. Amino acids: CAITSAGQYNEQFF. This chain connects TRBV10-3 to TRBJ2-1, with 7 bases lining up with TRBD2. V trimming: 7 bases; J trimming: 4 bases; junction bases outside the gene matches: 7. The CDR3 sequence is 14 residues long. Germline loops: CDR1 ENHRY, CDR2 SYGVKD.

The chain recombines TRBV2 with TRBJ2-5; D gene uncertain. The V and J ends lost 2 bases and 6 bases respectively, with 10 bases between them. CDR3 size: 13 residues. Germline lookup yields CDR1 SNHLY and CDR2 FYNNEI. Here the CDR3 DNA reads TGTGCCAGCAGTGAATTGGCAGAGCAGACCCAGTACTTC. It yields the protein CASSELAEQTQYF.

The rearrangement joins TRBV5-1 to TRBJ2-7, with D uncertain. Trimming pared 0 bases from V and 2 bases from J, leaving 9 bases between. Germline CDR1 reads SGHRS; CDR2 reads YFSETQ. CDR3 size: 14 residues. CDR3 residues: CASSLAASTYEQYF. The CDR3 DNA sequence: TGCGCCAGCAGCTTGGCTGCCTCCACCTACGAGCAGTACTTC.

DNA of the CDR3: TGTGCCAGCTCACCACTGGGGAACTACGAGCAGTACTTC. Protein: CASSPLGNYEQYF. This chain connects TRBV18 to TRBJ2-7; no clear D gene. The CDR3 sequence is 13 residues long. Germline CDR1 KGHSH, CDR2 LQKENI. The V gene lost 1 base and the J gene lost 3 bases, with 7 bases spanning the gap.

V gene TRBV6-1 combines with J gene TRBJ2-3; 8 bases map to TRBD2. This CDR3 spans 15 amino acids. Germline lookup yields CDR1 MNHNS and CDR2 SASEGT. With 4 bases clipped from V and 3 bases from J, the junction kept 6 bases outside the gene matches. CDR3 region: CASSGSSGGTDTQYF. CDR3 sequence (DNA): TGTGCCAGCAGTGGATCTTCGGGAGGGACAGATACGCAGTATTTT.

This chain links TRBV18 with TRBJ2-7, with 9 bases lining up with TRBD1. V gave up 1 base and J gave up 2 bases; unmatched junction bases: 3. The length of the CDR3 is 15 residues. Germline V gives CDR1 KGHSH, CDR2 LQKENI. CDR3 sequence reads: CASSPRTGVTYEQYF. CDR3 nucleotide sequence: TGTGCCAGCTCACCACGGACAGGGGTTACCTACGAGCAGTACTTC. Together with reference TRBV18 and TRBJ2-7, the CDR3 gives the full variable domain: NAGVMQNPRHLVRRRGQEARLRCSPMKGHSHVYWYRQLPEEGLKFMVYLQKENIIDESGMPKERFSAEFPKEGPSILRIQQVVRGDSAAYFCASSPRTGVTYEQYFGPGTRLTVT.

The J gene is TRBJ2-7, the V gene TRBV5-4, with D unresolved. The ends were cut back, 5 bases at V and 3 bases at J, with 15 bases in the middle. Germline CDR1 is SGHNT and CDR2 is YYREEE (reference sequence). The length of the CDR3 is 14 residues. The CDR3 nucleotides are TGTGCCAGCAGTTCCTTCTCCAGAGTCTACGAGCAGTACTTC. Amino acids: CASSSFSRVYEQYF.

This chain connects TRBV28 to TRBJ2-7, with 8 bases matching TRBD2. The trim removed 3 bases at V and 1 base at J, leaving 20 bases unmatched. Germline V gene lookup returns CDR1 MDHEN and CDR2 SYDVKM. CDR3 size: 20 residues. CDR3 residues: CASSLALGGFDGGRSYEQYF. CDR3 nucleotides: TGTGCCAGCAGTTTGGCGTTAGGCGGGTTCGATGGCGGGAGGTCCTACGAGCAGTACTTC.

This chain connects TRBV19 to TRBJ2-2; 7 positions match TRBD2. The CDR3 is made up of 14 amino acids. V gave up 8 bases and J gave up 5 bases; unmatched junction bases: 8. Germline V gene data show CDR1 as LNHDA and CDR2 as SQIVND (reference sequence). CDR3 nucleotides: TGTGCCAGTCGGAATGGGGAGGGGACCGGGGAGCTGTTTTTT. Residues: CASRNGEGTGELFF.

The V and J genes are TRBV7-4 and TRBJ2-7; the D gene is possibly TRBD2 (5 bases). The CDR3 totals 16 residues. Per the germline V gene, CDR1 is SGHVT and CDR2 is SQSDAQ. V was trimmed by 1 base and J by 3 bases, leaving 16 bases between them. CDR3 residues: CASSLDVWESVYEQYF. CDR3 sequence (DNA): TGTGCCAGCAGCTTAGACGTTTGGGAGTCGGTCTACGAGCAGTACTTC.

The CDR3 here is CASSTRTSVIYEQYF. The CDR3 DNA reads TGTGCCAGCAGCACCCGGACTAGCGTAATCTACGAGCAGTACTTC. The gene calls are TRBV7-2 and TRBJ2-7; TRBD2 matches at 9 bases. The V segment lost 5 bases and the J segment 3 bases; nucleotides outside the gene matches: 8. This CDR3 contains 15 residues. The germline V gene has CDR1 SGHTA and CDR2 FQGNSA. Looking up the rest from reference TRBV7-2 and TRBJ2-7 gives the full variable domain: GAGVSQSPSNKVTEKGKDVELRCDPISGHTALYWYRQSLGQGLEFLIYFQGNSAPDKSGLPSDRFSAERTGGSVSTLTIQRTQQEDSAVYLCASSTRTSVIYEQYFGPGTRLTVT.

For this clone: Other nucleotide sequences from this sample produce the same CDR3. The gene calls are TRBV18 and TRBJ2-5; 9 nucleotides match TRBD1. Per the germline V gene, CDR1 is KGHSH and CDR2 is LQKENI. The CDR3 has 14 amino acids. V lost 4 bases, J lost 1 base, and 1 base stayed unmatched. The CDR3 is CASSQDRGQETQYF. The CDR3 coding sequence is TGTGCCAGCTCACAGGACAGGGGCCAAGAGACCCAGTACTTC. The whole variable domain, filled in from reference TRBV18 and TRBJ2-5, reads NAGVMQNPRHLVRRRGQEARLRCSPMKGHSHVYWYRQLPEEGLKFMVYLQKENIIDESGMPKERFSAEFPKEGPSILRIQQVVRGDSAAYFCASSQDRGQETQYFGPGTRLLVL.

The chain links TRBV6-1 to TRBJ2-7; D possibly matches TRBD1 or TRBD2 (5 bases each). The CDR3 has 12 residues. Trimming pared 4 bases from V and 4 bases from J, leaving 8 bases between. CDR1 is MNHNS and CDR2 is SASEGT in the germline V gene. Here the CDR3 reads CASSGGIYEQYF. As DNA, the CDR3 is TGTGCCAGCAGTGGGGGGATTTACGAGCAGTACTTC.

The chain links TRBV2 to TRBJ1-5; no definite D call. V lost 3 bases, J lost 9 bases, and 12 bases lay in between. CDR3 length: 13 amino acids. CDR1 is SNHLY, CDR2 FYNNEI, per germline. DNA for the CDR3: TGTGCCAGCAGTGATACTCCATCAGTGCCCCAGCATTTT. It specifies CASSDTPSVPQHF.

The chain employs TRBV10-3 and TRBJ2-3; unclear D gene. This CDR3 contains 13 residues. V lost 6 bases, J lost 0 bases, and 7 bases lay in between. Germline lookup yields CDR1 ENHRY and CDR2 SYGVKD. The DNA of the CDR3 is TGTGCCATCAGGCAGGACAGCACAGATACGCAGTATTTT. Protein: CAIRQDSTDTQYF.

V gene TRBV7-2 combines with J gene TRBJ2-1; 9 bases align to TRBD2. The V gene's germline CDR1 is SGHTA and CDR2 FQGNSA. Trimming took 3 bases from V and 7 from J; bases not matched to a gene: 7. The CDR3 contains 15 residues. CDR3 region: CASSFSGSSSNEQFF. CDR3 DNA: TGTGCCAGCAGCTTTAGCGGGAGCTCGTCAAATGAGCAGTTCTTC.

V is TRBV5-1 and J is TRBJ2-7; D not certain. V lost 2 bases and J 1 base, leaving 10 bases between the germline ends. The CDR3 is made up of 14 amino acids. Germline loops: CDR1 SGHRS, CDR2 YFSETQ. CDR3 region: CASSFSLDSYEQYF. The CDR3 coding sequence is TGCGCCAGCAGCTTTAGCCTTGATTCCTACGAGCAGTACTTC.

A single count supports this clone. Other DNA sequences in the sample encode the same CDR3. This sequence joins TRBV30 and TRBJ1-1; the D is unclear. The CDR3 is 12 amino acids. Germline V gene data show CDR1 as GTSNPN and CDR2 as SVGIG (reference sequence). Trimming left V 2 bases short and J 3 bases short, with 7 bases between. CDR3 DNA: TGTGCCTGGAGTCGGGTGTACACTGAAGCTTTCTTT. Amino acid sequence: CAWSRVYTEAFF. Combining the CDR3 with reference TRBV30 and TRBJ1-1 gives the whole variable domain SQTIHQWPATLVQPVGSPLSLECTVEGTSNPNLYWYRQAAGRGLQLLFYSVGIGQISSEVPQNLSASRPQDRQFILSSKKLLLSDSGFYLCAWSRVYTEAFFGQGTRLTVV.

The CDR3 region has the DNA TGCGCCAGCAGCTCGACAGGGACCGACACTGAAGCTTTCTTT. Translated, it gives CASSSTGTDTEAFF. The chain links TRBV5-1 to TRBJ1-1, with 7 bases matching TRBD1. V dropped 3 bases and J dropped 3; count of bases not matched to a gene: 5. Germline CDR1 SGHRS, CDR2 YFSETQ. CDR3 size: 14 residues.

This rearrangement joins TRBV4-2 to TRBJ2-7; 12 bases line up with TRBD2. The germline gives CDR1 LGHNA, CDR2 YNFKEQ. The CDR3 contains 19 residues. Losses at the gene ends were 3 bases for V and 1 base for J; bases not matched to a gene: 13. CDR3 DNA sequence: TGTGCCAGCAGCCAGCAGGGACTAGCGGGCGCTCCGATTTCCTACGAGCAGTACTTC. It translates to CASSQQGLAGAPISYEQYF.